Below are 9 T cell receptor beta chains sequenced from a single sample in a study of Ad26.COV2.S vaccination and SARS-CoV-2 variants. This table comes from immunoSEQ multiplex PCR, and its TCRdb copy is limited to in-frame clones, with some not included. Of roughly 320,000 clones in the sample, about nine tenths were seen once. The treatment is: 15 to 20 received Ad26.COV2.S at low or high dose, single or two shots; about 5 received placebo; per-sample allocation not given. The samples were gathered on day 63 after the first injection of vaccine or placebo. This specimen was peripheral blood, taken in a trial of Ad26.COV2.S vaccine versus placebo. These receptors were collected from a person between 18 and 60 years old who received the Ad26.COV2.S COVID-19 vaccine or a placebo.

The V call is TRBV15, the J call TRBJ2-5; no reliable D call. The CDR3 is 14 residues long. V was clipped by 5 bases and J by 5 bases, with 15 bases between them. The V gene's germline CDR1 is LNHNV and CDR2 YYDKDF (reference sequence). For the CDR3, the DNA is TGTGCCACCAGCCTTTCTCTCGGCCGGGAGACCCAGTACTTC. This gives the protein CATSLSLGRETQYF. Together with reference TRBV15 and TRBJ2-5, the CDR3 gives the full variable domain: DAMVIQNPRYQVTQFGKPVTLSCSQTLNHNVMYWYQQKSSQAPKLLFHYYDKDFNNEADTPDNFQSRRPNTSFCFLDIRSPGLGDTAMYLCATSLSLGRETQYFGPGTRLLVL.

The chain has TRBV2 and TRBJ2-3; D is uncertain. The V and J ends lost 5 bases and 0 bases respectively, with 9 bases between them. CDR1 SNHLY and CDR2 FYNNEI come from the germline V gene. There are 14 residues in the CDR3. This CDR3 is CASSRIASTDTQYF. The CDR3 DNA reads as TGTGCCAGCAGTCGAATAGCAAGCACAGATACGCAGTATTTT.

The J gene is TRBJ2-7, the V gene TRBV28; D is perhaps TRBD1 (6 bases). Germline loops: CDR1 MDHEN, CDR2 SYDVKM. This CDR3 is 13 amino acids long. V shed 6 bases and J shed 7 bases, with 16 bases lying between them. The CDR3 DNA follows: TGTGCCAGCAGCAGGGGCCGGGGTCGAGAGCAGTACTTC. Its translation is CASSRGRGREQYF.

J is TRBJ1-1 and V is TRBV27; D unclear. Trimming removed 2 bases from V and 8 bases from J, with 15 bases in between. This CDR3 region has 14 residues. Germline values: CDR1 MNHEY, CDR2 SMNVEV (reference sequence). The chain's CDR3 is CASSLVLGSSEAFF. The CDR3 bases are TGTGCCAGCAGTTTAGTCCTTGGCAGTTCAGAAGCTTTCTTT.

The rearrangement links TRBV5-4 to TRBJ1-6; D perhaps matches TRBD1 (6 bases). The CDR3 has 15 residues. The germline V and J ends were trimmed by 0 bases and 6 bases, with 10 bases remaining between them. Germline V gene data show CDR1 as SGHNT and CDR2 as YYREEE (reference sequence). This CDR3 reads CASSLETGLNSPLHF. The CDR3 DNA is TGTGCCAGCAGCTTGGAGACAGGCCTTAATTCACCCCTCCACTTT.

This chain's CDR3 is CASSLMAASYEQYF. CDR3 sequence (DNA): TGTGCCAGCAGCTTAATGGCCGCGTCCTACGAGCAGTACTTC. This chain connects TRBV7-9 to TRBJ2-7; D is ambiguous. V dropped 2 bases and J dropped 1 base, with 9 bases sitting between them. The CDR3 loop spans 14 amino acids. CDR1 and CDR2 (germline): SEHNR, FQNEAQ (reference sequence).

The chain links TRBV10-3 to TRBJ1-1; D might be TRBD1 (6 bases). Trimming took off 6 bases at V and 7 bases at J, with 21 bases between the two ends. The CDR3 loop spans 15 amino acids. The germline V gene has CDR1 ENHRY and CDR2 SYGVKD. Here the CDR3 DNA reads TGTGCCATCAGCACAGGGAGCTCCCGGGAGGATGAAGCTTTCTTT. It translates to CAISTGSSREDEAFF.

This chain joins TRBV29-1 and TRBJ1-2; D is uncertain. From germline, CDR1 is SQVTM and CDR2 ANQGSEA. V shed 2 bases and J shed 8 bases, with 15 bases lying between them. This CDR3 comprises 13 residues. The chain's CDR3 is CSVELARAMGYTF. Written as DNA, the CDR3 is TGCAGCGTTGAACTGGCCAGAGCTATGGGCTACACCTTC.

The CDR3 coding sequence is TGTGCCAGCAGCGTATGGGACAGTGGCCACAATGAGCAGTTCTTC. Translation gives CASSVWDSGHNEQFF. The V gene is TRBV9, the J gene TRBJ2-1; TRBD1 matches 7 bases. J gave up 5 bases and V 1 base, and 6 bases lay outside the gene matches. The germline V gene has CDR1 SGDLS and CDR2 YYNGEE. The CDR3 length is 15 residues.